This T cell receptor beta chain was recovered during a study of beta chain features in type 1 diabetes. The wider study: Patient and healthy donor groups were alike in age, gender and cell yields.

This clone was seen ten or more times. Its antigen is currently unknown. By way of CD45RO/CCR7/CD25/CD127/CD95/CD27, the CD4+ regulatory, stem cell-like memory, central memory and naive cells were sorted. Study outcomes and limitations: Moderately but significantly shorter TCRB CDR3s were found in Type 1 diabetes patients in all four CD4+ subsets. VDJ junctions from type 1 diabetes patients carried fewer insertions and larger deletions. For cells with high TCR expression, cDNA sequencing could yield over-representation.

The germline V gene encodes CDR1 MNHEY and CDR2 SVGAGI. V lost 1 base, J lost 7 bases, and 8 bases stayed unmatched. This CDR3 comprises 15 residues. Reverse transcribing all isolated RNA meant expressed TCRB transcripts were sequenced. The protocol was immunoSEQ multiplex PCR, while the TCRdb copy is restricted to in-frame clones and leaves out a portion. This table has roughly 180,000 clones, 7.8% appearing once. Sequenced: central memory CD4+ T cells from blood. The sequence derives from a woman aged 40 to 50 with type 1 diabetes. The chain employs TRBV6-5 and TRBJ2-7; 9 bases line up with TRBD2. In DNA, the CDR3 is TGTGCCAGCAGTTACTATAGCGGGGGCTATTGGGAGCAGTACTTC. It specifies CASSYYSGGYWEQYF.